This T cell receptor beta chain derives from a study of PD-1 blockade in classical Hodgkin lymphoma. The repertoire was sequenced with immunoSEQ multiplex PCR; TCRdb's copy has only in-frame clones and lacks some. The sample comprises 10,000 or so clones, approximately 80% of which are singletons, and 30% to 40% rests with the top ten. Study observations and caveats: Exclusion removed patients who began nivolumab under 1 year after ASCT. Newly diagnosed patients and complete responders had comparable diversity at baseline. Significantly greater TCR diversity emerged by C4D1 in CD4+ cells but not CD8+ cells.

Autologous stem cell transplantation was followed by relapse in every patient, and brentuximab vedotin exposure varied. Comment on this clone: Its antigen remains unknown.

The CDR3 spans 17 residues. Germline V gene sequence: CDR1 MDHEN, CDR2 SYDVKM. Trimming took off 5 bases at V and 0 bases at J, with 17 bases between the two ends. J is TRBJ1-3 and V is TRBV28; TRBD1 is a possible D gene (6 bases). This receptor was taken from a human donor with classical Hodgkin lymphoma. The starting material was peripheral blood mononuclear cells (PBMCs), obtained before the second cycle of nivolumab. The CDR3 DNA follows: TGTGCCAGCAGTACCGGAGGACAGTATTACTCTGGAAACACCATATATTTT. Its protein is CASSTGGQYYSGNTIYF.